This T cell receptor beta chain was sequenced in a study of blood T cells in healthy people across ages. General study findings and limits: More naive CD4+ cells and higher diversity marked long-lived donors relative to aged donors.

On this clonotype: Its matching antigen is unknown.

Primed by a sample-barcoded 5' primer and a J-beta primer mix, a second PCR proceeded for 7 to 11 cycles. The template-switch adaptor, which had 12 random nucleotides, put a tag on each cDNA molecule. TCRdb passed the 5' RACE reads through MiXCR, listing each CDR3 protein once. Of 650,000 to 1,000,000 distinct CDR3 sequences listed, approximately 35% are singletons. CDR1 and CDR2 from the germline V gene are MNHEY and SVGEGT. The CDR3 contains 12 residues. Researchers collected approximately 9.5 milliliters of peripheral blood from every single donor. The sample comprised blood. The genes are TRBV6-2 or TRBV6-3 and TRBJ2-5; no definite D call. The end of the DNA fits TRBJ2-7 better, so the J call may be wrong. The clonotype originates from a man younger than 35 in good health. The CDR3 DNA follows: TGTGCCAGCAGTTACCGGACCGGCGAGCAGTACTTC. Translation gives CASSYRTGEQYF.